A selection of T cell receptor beta chains follows, all from one sample in a study of T cells in Graves' hyperthyroidism and ophthalmopathy. TCRdb re-called the multiplex PCR reads through MiXCR, storing one row per CDR3 protein. The sample lists around 660,000 distinct CDR3 sequences, over 40% occurring once. Sequencing input: peripheral blood or thyroid tissue (not recorded which). Every receptor here comes from an adult man with Graves' disease, either hyperthyroidism or ophthalmopathy (not recorded which). Each CDR3 is given with its conserved first and last residue. Each record gives: V gene, D gene, J gene, clone size, CDR3 DNA, CDR3 protein. The D gene is left open where the match is weak. Clone size is not always given. Where it is, it says once, few, many or a class for expanded clones.

TRBV14	-	TRBJ2-2	-	TGTGCCAGCATTCGGGCGGTGAACACCGGGGAGCTGTTTTTT	CASIRAVNTGELFF
TRBV6-5	TRBD2	TRBJ2-7	once	TGTCCCAGCAGTTACACTCATAGCGGGAGTGAGGGAGAGCAGTACTTC	CPSSYTHSGSEGEQYF
TRBV6-1	-	TRBJ1-6	-	TGTGCCAGCAGTGAGTGGTTGGACAGCAATAATTCACCCCTCCACTTT	CASSEWLDSNNSPLHF
TRBV10-2	-	TRBJ1-5	-	TGTGCCAGCAGTGAGCGGGCGGATGGGAGGTGGAGCAATCAGCCCCAGCATTTT	CASSERADGRWSNQPQHF
TRBV6-1	TRBD1	TRBJ1-2	-	TGTGCCAGCAGAGGTACAGGGGGCCTCTATGGCTACACCTTC	CASRGTGGLYGYTF
TRBV19	-	TRBJ2-2	-	TGTGCCAGTAGTTCGCCGAGAACAGGGGAGCTGTTTTTT	CASSSPRTGELFF
TRBV20-1	TRBD1	TRBJ1-6	-	TGCGGACAGGGACTCGTGGCCCTCCACTTT	CGQGLVALHF
TRBV2	-	TRBJ1-6	once	TGTGCCAGCAGTGGAACTGGGGGCGGTTCACCCCTCCACTTT	CASSGTGGGSPLHF
TRBV9	-	TRBJ1-6	-	TGTGCCAGCAGCGCACAGGGACCTAATTCACCCCTCCACTTT	CASSAQGPNSPLHF
TRBV24-1	-	TRBJ1-5	few	TGTGCCAGCAGTAATGGAGGGGTCTATCAGCCCCAGCATTTT	CASSNGGVYQPQHF
TRBV6-5	-	TRBJ2-6	-	TGTGCCAGCAGTTACGGGCACAGGGCCAACGTCCTGACTTTC	CASSYGHRANVLTF
TRBV2	TRBD1	TRBJ1-4	many	TGTGCCAGCAGGGGGGACAGGGGAGATGAAAAACTGTTTTTT	CASRGDRGDEKLFF
TRBV29-1	-	TRBJ2-3	-	TGCAGCGTTGCTCTAGCAGACTTCACAGATACGCAGTATTTT	CSVALADFTDTQYF
TRBV10-3	-	TRBJ1-5	many	TGTGCCATCAGTGAGTCATCAGGGTATCAGCCCCAGCATTTT	CAISESSGYQPQHF
TRBV6-1	TRBD2	TRBJ2-7	-	TGTGCCAGCAGTGCGCCTAGCGGGGGGGTCTACGAGCAGTACTTC	CASSAPSGGVYEQYF
TRBV19	TRBD1	TRBJ1-5	-	TGTGCCAGTAGTATAATCGGGACAGGGGGGAATCAGCCCCAGCATTTT	CASSIIGTGGNQPQHF
TRBV7-8	-	TRBJ1-3	few	TGTGCCAGCAGCCACCTCCCAGGGGAATTTATAAACACCATATATTTT	CASSHLPGEFINTIYF
TRBV7-8	-	TRBJ1-1	-	TGTGCCAGCAGCCTTAACGGGGGGTTGGCTGAAGCTTTCTTT	CASSLNGGLAEAFF
TRBV29-1	-	TRBJ1-4	once	TGCAGCGTTGAGCTTGACCGGGCTAATGAAAAACTGTTTTTT	CSVELDRANEKLFF
TRBV2	-	TRBJ1-5	few	TGTGCCAGCAGTGAGTGGCAGAATAGCAATCAGCCCCAGCATTTT	CASSEWQNSNQPQHF
TRBV7-9	-	TRBJ1-1	many	TGTGCCAGCAGCCTAGACGTCTTGAACACTGAAGCTTTCTTT	CASSLDVLNTEAFF
TRBV10-3	TRBD1	TRBJ2-7	-	TGTGCCATCAGTGGGACCCCCTCAGGGGGCGACGAGCAGTACTTC	CAISGTPSGGDEQYF
TRBV5-1	-	TRBJ1-2	few	TGCGCCAGCAGCTTGGCTACCAGAAACTATGGCTACACCTTC	CASSLATRNYGYTF
TRBV10-3	-	TRBJ2-2	-	TGTGCCATCTGTGATTCAAGGGGGAACACCGGGGAGCTGTTTTTT	CAICDSRGNTGELFF
TRBV7-3	-	TRBJ2-5	-	TGTGCTAGACGCCTAGGAGAGGGCCAAGAGACCCAGTACTTC	CARRLGEGQETQYF
TRBV7-2	TRBD1	TRBJ2-7	many	TGTGCCAGCAGCTTAGGGAGGGACAGGTACGAGCAGTACTTC	CASSLGRDRYEQYF
TRBV20-1	-	TRBJ1-4	-	TGCAGTGCTAGAGATGGCGGTGAAAAACTGTTTTTT	CSARDGGEKLFF
TRBV20-1	-	TRBJ1-4	-	TGCAGTGCAAGTACAGCGAATGAAAAACTGTTTTTT	CSASTANEKLFF
TRBV29-1	-	TRBJ1-5	-	TGCAGCAGGGCTAACGAGGGGTCCCAGCCCCAGCATTTT	CSRANEGSQPQHF
TRBV7-9	-	TRBJ2-5	-	TGTGCCAGCTCACCCCTGGGGCAGCGAGAGACCCAGTACTTC	CASSPLGQRETQYF
TRBV7-6	TRBD2	TRBJ2-7	many	TGTGCCAGCAGCTTAGAACTAGCGGGGGCGTACGAGCAGTACTTC	CASSLELAGAYEQYF
TRBV15	TRBD1	TRBJ1-5	-	TGTGCCACCAGCAGCATTGACAGGGGAGGTCAGCCCCAGCATTTT	CATSSIDRGGQPQHF
TRBV6-5	TRBD1	TRBJ1-2	few	TGTGCCAGCAGTTACTCTGGGACAGGTGTTTTCTATGGCTACACCTTC	CASSYSGTGVFYGYTF
TRBV12-5	-	TRBJ2-7	-	TGTGCTAGTGGTTTGGGTTACGAGCAGTACTTC	CASGLGYEQYF
TRBV2	-	TRBJ1-2	few	TGTGCCAGCAGTCCGGAGTACGCGGTCTACTATGGCTACACCTTC	CASSPEYAVYYGYTF
TRBV29-1	-	TRBJ1-2	many	TGCAGCGTTTCTGCGGGTGGCTACACCTTC	CSVSAGGYTF
TRBV29-1	-	TRBJ1-2	many	TGCAGCGCCCCGAGAGGGAACGGGCACTATGGCTACACCTTC	CSAPRGNGHYGYTF
TRBV7-2	TRBD1	TRBJ1-5	-	TGTGCCAGCGGTCTGGGTGGGGGACAGCATAGCAATCAGCCCCAGCATTTT	CASGLGGGQHSNQPQHF
TRBV20-1	TRBD1	TRBJ2-7	-	TGCAGTGCTAGAGATAGAGAGACAGGGGGCTACGAGCAGTACTTC	CSARDRETGGYEQYF
TRBV7-6	TRBD2	TRBJ2-7	few	TGTGCCAGCAGCCAAGAGGCAACTAGCGCGCCCTACGAGCAGTACTTC	CASSQEATSAPYEQYF
TRBV20-1	-	TRBJ1-2	-	TGCAGTGCCCAGGACGCACCACCGAACTATGGCTACACCTTC	CSAQDAPPNYGYTF
TRBV19	TRBD1	TRBJ2-7	-	TGTGCCAGTAGCATAGCAGGGGGCTCCTACGAGCAGTACTTC	CASSIAGGSYEQYF
TRBV6-1	TRBD2	TRBJ2-7	-	TGTGCCAGCAGCGATTATGGGAGCGGGAGCTGGAGCGAGCAGTACTTC	CASSDYGSGSWSEQYF
TRBV4-1	-	TRBJ1-2	-	TGCGCCAGCAGCCAAGTTCAGGGAAAATATGGCTACACCTTC	CASSQVQGKYGYTF
TRBV19	-	TRBJ1-1	few	TGTGCCAGTAGTATAGCCAGGGGCTCCACTGAAGCTTTCTTT	CASSIARGSTEAFF
TRBV7-3	TRBD2	TRBJ2-3	few	TGTGCCAGCAGCTTGACTAGCGGGGGTTCAGATACGCAGTATTTT	CASSLTSGGSDTQYF
TRBV7-2	-	TRBJ1-4	few	TGTGCCAGCAGCTTAGGAGCGCGGGGTAATGAAAAACTGTTTTTT	CASSLGARGNEKLFF
TRBV29-1	-	TRBJ1-1	many	TGCAGCGTTGGATCAGGGGAAGCTTTCTTT	CSVGSGEAFF
TRBV7-9	-	TRBJ2-7	few	TGTGCCAGCAGCCTAGAATACCCCAGCTCCTACGAGCAGTACTTC	CASSLEYPSSYEQYF
TRBV19	-	TRBJ1-1	few	TGTGCCAGTGGCTCCCTGAGTCGGAACACTGAAGCTTTCTTT	CASGSLSRNTEAFF
TRBV11-1	TRBD2	TRBJ2-2	-	TGTGCCAGCAGCTTAGGTGACTTTAGCGGGAGCACCGGGGAGCTGTTTTTT	CASSLGDFSGSTGELFF
TRBV5-6	TRBD1	TRBJ1-2	few	TGTGCCAGCAGCCCCCCCGGGACAGGGAATGGCTACACCTTC	CASSPPGTGNGYTF
TRBV29-1	-	TRBJ1-1	-	TGCAGCGTTGAATATCTGGGGGGCACTGAAGCTTTCTTT	CSVEYLGGTEAFF